This T cell receptor beta chain derives from a study of cytomegalovirus exposure and HLA in healthy donors. The study, taken as a whole, reports: Apart from CMV serostatus, no immune exposure information was available.

A note on this clone: The target antigen is unknown.

This CDR3 region has 12 residues. Germline V gene data show CDR1 as SQVTM and CDR2 as ANQGSEA. Trimming shortened V by 6 bases and J by 3 bases, and 12 bases separated the two germline ends. PCR amplification relied on 60 Vbeta primers (plus 13 Jbeta primers). Clones were sequenced by immunoSEQ multiplex PCR, and TCRdb holds only the in-frame ones, with some missing. The sample holds about 150,000 clones, about 83% seen once. The genes are TRBV29-1 and TRBJ2-7; D might be TRBD1 (6 bases). Input material: PBMCs. The source of this sequence is a woman between 35 and 50 years old in good health and CMV-seronegative. The CDR3 loop is CSVDGDNYEQYF. The CDR3 DNA follows: TGCAGCGTCGACGGGGACAACTACGAGCAGTACTTC.